This TCR beta chain was profiled in a study of cytomegalovirus exposure and HLA in healthy donors. General study results and limits: An analysis done earlier found most TCR beta V segments productive about 90% or about 30% of the time.

PCR primers comprised 60 Vbeta and 13 Jbeta primers. Clones were read by immunoSEQ multiplex PCR, and TCRdb kept only the in-frame ones, dropping some. The sample holds around 130,000 clones. In regard to this clone: The antigen is not known.

The sequence was obtained from a woman in her thirties or forties in good health and CMV-seronegative. The sample consisted of PBMCs.

CDR3 sequence reads: CASSQVVGQKNTEAFF. The CDR3 nucleotides read TGTGCCAGCAGCCAAGTTGTGGGACAAAAGAACACTGAAGCTTTCTTT. This chain links TRBV6-6 with TRBJ1-1; maybe TRBD1 (6 bases). Trimming took off 6 bases at V and 1 base at J, with 18 bases between the two ends. There are 16 residues in the CDR3. Germline CDR1 and CDR2: MNHNY and SVGAGI (reference sequence).